This T cell receptor (beta chain) was recorded in a study of shared clonotypes between healthy human individuals. The repertoire was sequenced with immunoSEQ multiplex PCR; TCRdb's copy has only in-frame clones and lacks some. The sample holds hundreds of thousands of clones, more than 70% seen once. This CDR3 has 11 residues. Germline V CDR1 and CDR2: SGHRS, YFSETQ. The V end lost 0 bases, the J end lost 6 bases, and 3 bases lay between the germline ends. The source material was memory CD4+ T cells sorted from blood. Subset meaning: CD45RA-negative fraction. This receptor was identified in a woman between 25 and 40 years old in good health. The V call is TRBV5-1, the J call TRBJ2-5; D unresolved. CDR3 in DNA: TGCGCCAGCAGCTTGGAGCAGACCCAGTACTTC. Its translation is CASSLEQTQYF. Filled out from reference TRBV5-1 and TRBJ2-5, the complete variable domain reads KAGVTQTPRYLIKTRGQQVTLSCSPISGHRSVSWYQQTPGQGLQFLFEYFSETQRNKGNFPGRFSGRQFSNSRSEMNVSTLELGDSALYLCASSLEQTQYFGPGTRLLVL.